This TCR beta chain was captured by sequencing in a study of vaccination and CD4 T cells after COVID-19. For the study at large: In the convalescent cohort, there were six males and four females, two of them Hispanic. Convalescent patients gave post-COVID blood a median approximately 100 days post-diagnosis, range 35 to 161. The interval from dose two to post-vaccine sampling had a median of 72 days, and it ranged from 14 to 241.

Cultured CD4+ T cell DNA underwent sequencing with the Oncomine TCR Beta short-read assay. TCRdb called the PCR reads again in MiXCR, with one record for every CDR3 protein. Among about 26,000 distinct CDR3 sequences listed, roughly two fifths were seen once. With regard to this clonotype: Its antigen is as yet unknown.

As to time point: late sampling 161 to 241 days after vaccination in a few convalescent patients. Specified treatment: roughly ten-day PBMC culture with coronavirus spike peptide pools or control peptides (ViraFEST assay). With about 9 days of culture completed, CD4+ T cells were isolated by negative selection. The sequenced sample was CD4+ T cells from blood, cultured in vitro, obtained about 7 months after SARS-CoV-2 vaccination. This TCR derives from a human donor who had recovered from COVID-19.

This chain's CDR3 is CASSTGNNEQFF. The CDR3 coding sequence is TGTGCCAGCAGCACCGGGAACAATGAGCAGTTCTTC. This sequence joins TRBV6-4 and TRBJ2-1; TRBD2 is a possible D gene (5 bases). Germline CDR1 is MRHNA and CDR2 is SNTAGT. Trimming removed 6 bases at V and 5 bases at J, with 8 bases between. The CDR3 runs to 12 residues.